The 6 T cell receptor beta chains below all came from one sample that was sequenced in a study of long-term antiretroviral therapy in people with HIV. Sequencing relied on immunoSEQ assay v3.0, run at survey level. Clones were sequenced by immunoSEQ multiplex PCR, and TCRdb holds only the in-frame ones, with some missing. This table holds tens of thousands of clones, roughly 80% found once. This material consisted of unsorted PBMCs, taken 1.5 years after starting antiretroviral therapy. These receptors were taken from a man aged 18 to 29 with HIV.

This chain uses TRBV5-1 with TRBJ2-7; D unclear. Trimming shortened V by 0 bases and J by 6 bases, and 10 bases separated the two germline ends. Germline CDR1 reads SGHRS; CDR2 reads YFSETQ. The CDR3 loop spans 13 amino acids. CDR3 region: CASSLGNLGEQYF. For the CDR3, the DNA is TGCGCCAGCAGCTTGGGAAATTTGGGCGAGCAGTACTTC. The complete variable domain, with remaining parts taken from reference TRBV5-1 and TRBJ2-7, reads KAGVTQTPRYLIKTRGQQVTLSCSPISGHRSVSWYQQTPGQGLQFLFEYFSETQRNKGNFPGRFSGRQFSNSRSEMNVSTLELGDSALYLCASSLGNLGEQYFGPGTRLTVT.

The chain couples TRBV18 to TRBJ2-3, with 10 positions matching TRBD1. The V and J ends lost 4 bases and 8 bases, in that order; junction bases with no gene match: 12. The CDR3 has 16 residues. The germline gives CDR1 KGHSH, CDR2 LQKENI. CDR3 loop: CASSRGTGEHRGTQYF. The CDR3 nucleotides read TGTGCCAGCTCACGGGGGACAGGGGAACACAGAGGTACGCAGTATTTT.

The chain carries TRBV28 and TRBJ2-7, with 7 bases aligning to TRBD1. The CDR3 runs to 14 residues. Germline CDR1 reads MDHEN; CDR2 reads SYDVKM. Trimming cost V 2 bases and J 3 bases; bases outside gene matches: 4. In nucleotides, the CDR3 is TGTGCCAGCAGTTTAGGGACAGTGTACTACGAGCAGTACTTC. Translating gives CASSLGTVYYEQYF.

This clone has just a few counts. The chain uses TRBV7-9 and TRBJ2-7, with unresolved D. The CDR3 has 13 amino acids. With 3 bases removed from V and 1 base from J, the gap between germline ends came to 7 bases. Germline CDR1 SEHNR, CDR2 FQNEAQ (reference sequence). The CDR3 bases are TGTGCCAGCAGCTTCAGCAGATCCTACGAGCAGTACTTC. It codes for CASSFSRSYEQYF.

V usage is TRBV28 and J usage is TRBJ2-5, with D perhaps matching TRBD2 (5 bases). Trimming left V 2 bases short and J 2 bases short, with 9 bases between. The CDR3 spans 14 residues. Germline V gene data show CDR1 as MDHEN and CDR2 as SYDVKM. CDR3 sequence: CASSLGSGQETQYF. The DNA for the CDR3 is TGTGCCAGCAGTTTAGGGAGTGGACAAGAGACCCAGTACTTC.

The chain is built from TRBV7-6 and TRBJ2-3; 9 bases match TRBD2. CDR1 and CDR2 (germline): SGHVS, FNYEAQ. The ends lost 3 bases at V and 2 bases at J; junction bases unmatched: 6. There are 16 residues in the CDR3. The CDR3 coding sequence is TGTGCCAGCAGCTTGGGACTAGCTCGGCACACAGATACGCAGTATTTT. Encoded protein: CASSLGLARHTDTQYF.